These 12 T cell receptor beta chains were all obtained from the same sample, sequenced in a study of blood T cell repertoires in COVID-19 (dated by TCRdb to about 2020). Library prep was done by the immunoSEQ multiplex PCR assay. TCRdb carries this immuneACCESS record with in-frame sequences only. Its versions omit some clonotypes, under half of them owing to an unresolved V gene in the studies checked, with the rest unexplained. The sample contains approximately 220,000 clones, 86% of them found a single time. Roughly 4% of the sample is held by the ten biggest clonotypes. The sample comprised PBMCs or T cells enriched from blood (not recorded which). These receptors were collected from a woman in her 30s who had been exposed to COVID-19.

The sample holds a few counts of this clone. The V call is TRBV5-8, the J call TRBJ2-6, with D unclear. CDR1 is SGHTS and CDR2 is YDEGEE in the germline V gene. The CDR3 contains 15 residues. V was pared by 2 bases and J by 3 bases, with 9 bases between. CDR3 sequence reads: CASSFRTDGANVLTF. The CDR3 DNA reads as TGTGCCAGCAGCTTTAGAACAGATGGGGCCAACGTCCTGACTTTC.

The chain links TRBV14 to TRBJ2-1; tentatively, D is TRBD2 (6 bases). The V end was cut by 0 bases, the J end by 5 bases, with 23 bases between. The CDR3 spans 19 residues. Per germline, CDR1 SGHDN and CDR2 FVKESK. The CDR3 nucleotides are TGTGCCAGCAGCCAAGATGGCGGGGCAGACTCACGATCAGACAATGAGCAGTTCTTC. Its protein product is CASSQDGGADSRSDNEQFF.

The V call is TRBV9, the J call TRBJ1-1; no clear D gene. Trimming shortened V by 0 bases and J by 1 base, and 7 bases separated the two germline ends. CDR1 and CDR2 (germline): SGDLS, YYNGEE. The CDR3 runs 14 residues. CDR3 sequence (DNA): TGTGCCAGCAGCGTAGTTTCCGGGAACACTGAAGCTTTCTTT. This encodes CASSVVSGNTEAFF.

The chain carries TRBV6-5 and TRBJ2-5, with D maybe TRBD2 (5 bases). Germline CDR1 is MNHEY and CDR2 is SVGAGI. The CDR3 covers 13 residues. The ends were cut back, 0 bases at V and 3 bases at J, with 5 bases in the middle. CDR3 sequence reads: CASSYSTKETQYF. In DNA, the CDR3 is TGTGCCAGCAGTTACTCGACTAAAGAGACCCAGTACTTC.

This clone has only a few counts. The chain has TRBV4-1 and TRBJ2-7; 8 bases fit TRBD2. Per the germline V gene, CDR1 is MGHRA and CDR2 is YSYEKL. This CDR3 is 16 amino acids long. Trimming at V came to 0 bases and at J to 2 bases, leaving 6 bases not matched to a gene. The CDR3, as DNA: TGCGCCAGCAGCCAAGACCCATTCGGGGGGGCCTACGAGCAGTACTTC. Its translation is CASSQDPFGGAYEQYF.

The rearrangement joins TRBV13 to TRBJ1-2; D unclear. Trimming stripped 0 bases from V and 4 bases from J, with 6 bases between. Germline CDR1 reads PRHDT; CDR2 reads FYEKMQ (reference sequence). This CDR3 comprises 13 residues. The CDR3 loop reads CASSLGAFYGYTF. DNA of the CDR3: TGTGCCAGCAGCTTAGGAGCCTTCTATGGCTACACCTTC.

This rearrangement joins TRBV2 to TRBJ2-3, with 14 bases matching TRBD2. This CDR3 is 15 amino acids long. V was clipped by 8 bases and J by 6 bases; unmatched bases: 7. The germline V gene has CDR1 SNHLY and CDR2 FYNNEI. CDR3: CASGRLAGGIDTQYF. The CDR3 DNA sequence: TGTGCCAGCGGCAGACTAGCGGGGGGGATTGATACGCAGTATTTT.

The chain recombines TRBV19 with TRBJ1-1; D perhaps matches TRBD1 (5 bases). The CDR3 consists of 14 residues. Germline CDR1 is LNHDA and CDR2 is SQIVND (reference sequence). The V end was cut by 3 bases, the J end by 0 bases, with 8 bases between. CDR3 sequence reads: CASSIRQLNTEAFF. The CDR3 DNA reads TGTGCCAGTAGTATCAGACAGCTGAACACTGAAGCTTTCTTT.

This rearrangement joins TRBV11-2 to TRBJ2-7; tentatively, D is TRBD2 (6 bases). Germline CDR1 and CDR2: SGHAT and FQNNGV. The CDR3 consists of 15 residues. Deletions cut 1 base from V and 0 bases from J, with 10 bases between. CDR3 in DNA: TGTGCCAGCAGCTTAGGGGACTGGAGCTCCTACGAGCAGTACTTC. This gives the protein CASSLGDWSSYEQYF. The whole variable domain, remainder taken from reference TRBV11-2 and TRBJ2-7, is EAGVAQSPRYKIIEKRQSVAFWCNPISGHATLYWYQQILGQGPKLLIQFQNNGVVDDSQLPKDRFSAERLKGVDSTLKIQPAKLEDSAVYLCASSLGDWSSYEQYFGPGTRLTVT.

This clone was recorded once. The chain couples TRBV6-1 to TRBJ1-2; 9 bases map to TRBD1. Germline V gene sequence: CDR1 MNHNS, CDR2 SASEGT. This CDR3 region has 15 residues. V lost 1 base and J lost 8; bases outside the gene matches: 8. The DNA for the CDR3 is TGTGCCAGCAGTGAAGGATTTGAGGACAGGGGAGGCTACACCTTC. It is translated as CASSEGFEDRGGYTF.

This clone has a single count. V and J are TRBV9 and TRBJ2-3; D ambiguous. This CDR3 has 12 residues. Germline assignment: CDR1 SGDLS and CDR2 YYNGEE. Trimming shortened V by 4 bases and J by 1 base, and 4 bases separated the two germline ends. For the CDR3, the DNA is TGTGCCAGCAGCCCTGGCACAGATACGCAGTATTTT. Protein product: CASSPGTDTQYF.

The chain couples TRBV20-1 to TRBJ2-1, with 10 bases identical to TRBD2. The CDR3 has 15 amino acids. The J segment lost 4 bases and the V segment lost 3 bases, leaving 6 bases of the junction unmatched. Germline V gene sequence: CDR1 DFQATT, CDR2 SNEGSKA (reference sequence). CDR3 DNA sequence: TGCAGTGCTAGTTCTAGCGGGGGAACATACAATGAGCAGTTCTTC. Protein sequence: CSASSSGGTYNEQFF.